These T cell receptor beta chains were read from a single sample in a study of T cells in Graves' hyperthyroidism and ophthalmopathy. Each CDR3 protein gets one entry after TCRdb re-called the multiplex PCR reads with MiXCR. This sample yields nearly 750,000 distinct CDR3 sequences, of which 35% are seen a single time; around 29% belongs to the top ten. Sequenced sample: blood. These receptor sequences come from a middle-aged woman with Graves' hyperthyroidism. Both conserved end residues are part of each CDR3. The order of the fields is D gene, V gene, CDR3 length, clone size, J gene, CDR3 DNA, CDR3 protein. D genes are given only for firm matches. Only some rows state a clone size, as once, few, many or a class for expanded clones.

D gene: TRBD2; V gene: TRBV7-9; CDR3 length: 16; clone size: .; J gene: TRBJ2-7; CDR3 DNA: TGTGCCAGCAGCGCCGGGACTAGCGGGAGTTTGTACGAGCAGTACTTC; CDR3 protein: CASSAGTSGSLYEQYF
D gene: .; V gene: TRBV10-3; CDR3 length: 13; clone size: .; J gene: TRBJ1-3; CDR3 DNA: TGTGCCATCAGCCGAGGCACTGGAAACACCATATATTTT; CDR3 protein: CAISRGTGNTIYF
D gene: .; V gene: TRBV20-1; CDR3 length: 12; clone size: once; J gene: TRBJ2-5; CDR3 DNA: TGCAGTGCTGCACCGGGGAAAGAGACCCAGTACTTC; CDR3 protein: CSAAPGKETQYF
D gene: .; V gene: TRBV28; CDR3 length: 12; clone size: .; J gene: TRBJ1-4; CDR3 DNA: TGTGCCAGCAGTAGATTGGATGAAAAACTGTTTTTT; CDR3 protein: CASSRLDEKLFF
D gene: .; V gene: TRBV7-2; CDR3 length: 15; clone size: many; J gene: TRBJ1-5; CDR3 DNA: TGTGCCAGCAGCATTGGACAGACCCTCAATCAGCCCCAGCATTTT; CDR3 protein: CASSIGQTLNQPQHF
D gene: TRBD2; V gene: TRBV7-2; CDR3 length: 16; clone size: few; J gene: TRBJ2-7; CDR3 DNA: TGTGCCAGCAGCTTGGCACCTAGCGGGAGGATCTCCGAGCAGTACTTC; CDR3 protein: CASSLAPSGRISEQYF
D gene: .; V gene: TRBV30; CDR3 length: 12; clone size: .; J gene: TRBJ2-5; CDR3 DNA: TGTGCCTGGAGTACCCGTGGGGAGACCCAGTACTTC; CDR3 protein: CAWSTRGETQYF
D gene: .; V gene: TRBV19; CDR3 length: 14; clone size: .; J gene: TRBJ2-5; CDR3 DNA: TGTGCCAGTAGTGCGGAGGGGAGTGGGGAGACCCAGTACTTC; CDR3 protein: CASSAEGSGETQYF
D gene: .; V gene: TRBV29-1; CDR3 length: 12; clone size: many; J gene: TRBJ2-5; CDR3 DNA: TGCAGCGTTAGGGGGGGGGGAGAGACCCAGTACTTC; CDR3 protein: CSVRGGGETQYF
D gene: TRBD1; V gene: TRBV24-1; CDR3 length: 14; clone size: .; J gene: TRBJ2-5; CDR3 DNA: TGTGCCACCAGTGAGCGACAGGGAATGGAGACCCAGTACTTC; CDR3 protein: CATSERQGMETQYF
D gene: .; V gene: TRBV19; CDR3 length: 13; clone size: many; J gene: TRBJ2-7; CDR3 DNA: TGTGCCCTGGGACGGACGGTACCCTACGAGCAGTACTTC; CDR3 protein: CALGRTVPYEQYF
D gene: TRBD1; V gene: TRBV10-2; CDR3 length: 14; clone size: .; J gene: TRBJ1-1; CDR3 DNA: TGTGCCAGCACAAGGGGGCAATTGTACACTGAAGCTTTCTTT; CDR3 protein: CASTRGQLYTEAFF
D gene: TRBD1; V gene: TRBV10-3; CDR3 length: 19; clone size: .; J gene: TRBJ1-6; CDR3 DNA: TGTGCCAGCAGCCCCGCGGGGACAGGGAGGGCCGGGAGAGATTCACCCCTCCACTTT; CDR3 protein: CASSPAGTGRAGRDSPLHF
D gene: TRBD2; V gene: TRBV12-3/TRBV12-4; CDR3 length: 15; clone size: .; J gene: TRBJ2-2; CDR3 DNA: TGTGCCAGCAGCCGAAGCGGGGCTCTCACCGGGGAGCTGTTTTTT; CDR3 protein: CASSRSGALTGELFF
D gene: .; V gene: TRBV6-2/TRBV6-3; CDR3 length: 13; clone size: few; J gene: TRBJ1-6; CDR3 DNA: TGTGCCAGCAGTTACCTCCCTGGGTCACCCCTCCACTTT; CDR3 protein: CASSYLPGSPLHF
D gene: .; V gene: TRBV25-1; CDR3 length: 15; clone size: many; J gene: TRBJ1-1; CDR3 DNA: TGTGCCAGCAGTGAATGGAACACAATGAACACTGAAGCTTTCTTT; CDR3 protein: CASSEWNTMNTEAFF
D gene: .; V gene: TRBV18; CDR3 length: 14; clone size: few; J gene: TRBJ1-5; CDR3 DNA: TGTGCCAGCTCACCACCGGGACACTCTTTGCCCCAGCATTTT; CDR3 protein: CASSPPGHSLPQHF